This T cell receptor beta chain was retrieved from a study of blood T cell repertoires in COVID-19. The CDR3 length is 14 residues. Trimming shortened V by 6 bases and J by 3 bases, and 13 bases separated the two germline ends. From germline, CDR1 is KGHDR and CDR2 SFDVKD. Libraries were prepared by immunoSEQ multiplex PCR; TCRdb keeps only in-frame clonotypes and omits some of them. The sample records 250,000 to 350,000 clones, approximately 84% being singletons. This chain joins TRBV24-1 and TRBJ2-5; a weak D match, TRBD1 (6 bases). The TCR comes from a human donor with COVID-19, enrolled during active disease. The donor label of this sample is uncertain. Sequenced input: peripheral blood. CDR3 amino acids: CATSRGGSEETQYF. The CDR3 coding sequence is TGTGCCACCAGTCGAGGGGGTTCGGAAGAGACCCAGTACTTC.